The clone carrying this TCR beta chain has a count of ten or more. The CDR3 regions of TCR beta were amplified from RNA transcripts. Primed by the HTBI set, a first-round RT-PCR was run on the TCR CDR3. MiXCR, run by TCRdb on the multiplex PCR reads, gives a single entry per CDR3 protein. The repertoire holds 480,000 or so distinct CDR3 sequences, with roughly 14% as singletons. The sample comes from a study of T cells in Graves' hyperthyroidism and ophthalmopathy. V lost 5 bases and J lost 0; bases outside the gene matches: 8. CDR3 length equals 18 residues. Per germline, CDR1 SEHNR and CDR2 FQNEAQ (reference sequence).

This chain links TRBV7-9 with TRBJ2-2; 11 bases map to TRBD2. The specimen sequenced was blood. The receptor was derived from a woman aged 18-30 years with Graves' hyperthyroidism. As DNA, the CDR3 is TGTGCCAGCAGCCAAAATAGCGGGAGGGGACCGAACACCGGGGAGCTGTTTTTT. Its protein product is CASSQNSGRGPNTGELFF.